This T cell receptor beta chain is from a study of patients and donors after allogeneic stem cell transplantation. TCRdb processed the RT-PCR reads anew with MiXCR; each CDR3 protein has one entry. The sample includes about 160,000 distinct CDR3 sequences, about a quarter seen only once; the top ten take around 26%. The CDR3 consists of 14 residues. In germline, CDR1 is SQVTM, CDR2 ANQGSEA. Germline trimming cut 6 bases from V and 3 bases from J; bases unmatched to any gene: 8. In this sample, this clonotype turned up many times. The specimen sequenced was blood, either unsorted or a sorted T cell fraction (not recorded which). The rearrangement uses TRBV29-1 and TRBJ1-2; TRBD1 agrees at 9 bases. The sequence came from a human donor who was either an allogeneic HSCT recipient or a stem cell or donor lymphocyte infusion donor (not recorded which). It is not recorded whose cells these are; they may come from a transplant donor. The CDR3 spells CSVYRDRDDYGYTF. The CDR3 DNA sequence: TGCAGCGTCTACCGGGACAGGGACGACTATGGCTACACCTTC.